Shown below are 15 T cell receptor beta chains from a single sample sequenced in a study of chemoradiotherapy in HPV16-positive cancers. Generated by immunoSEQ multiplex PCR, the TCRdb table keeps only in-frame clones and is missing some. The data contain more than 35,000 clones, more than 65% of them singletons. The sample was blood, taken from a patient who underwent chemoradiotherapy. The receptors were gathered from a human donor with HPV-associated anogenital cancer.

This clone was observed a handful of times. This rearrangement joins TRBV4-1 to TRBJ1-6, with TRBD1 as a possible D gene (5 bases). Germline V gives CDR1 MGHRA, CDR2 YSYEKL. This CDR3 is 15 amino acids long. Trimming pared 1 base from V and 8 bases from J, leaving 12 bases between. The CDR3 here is CASSQAAGWDSPLHF. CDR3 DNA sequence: TGCGCCAGCAGCCAAGCGGCAGGGTGGGATTCACCCCTCCACTTT.

CDR3 in amino acids: CASRKGSGGRETQYF. In DNA, the CDR3 is TGTGCCAGCAGAAAAGGGTCCGGAGGTAGGGAGACCCAGTACTTC. The chain couples TRBV6-1 to TRBJ2-5; D perhaps matches TRBD2 (5 bases). The germline V gene has CDR1 MNHNS and CDR2 SASEGT. V was trimmed by 6 bases and J by 5 bases, leaving 19 bases between them. The CDR3 runs to 15 residues.

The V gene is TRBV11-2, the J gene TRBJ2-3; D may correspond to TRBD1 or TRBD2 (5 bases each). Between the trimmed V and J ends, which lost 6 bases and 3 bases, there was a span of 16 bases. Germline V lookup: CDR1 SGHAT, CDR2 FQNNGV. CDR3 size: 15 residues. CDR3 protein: CASRSAGTATDTQYF. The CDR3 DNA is TGTGCCAGCAGAAGCGCCGGGACCGCAACAGATACGCAGTATTTT.

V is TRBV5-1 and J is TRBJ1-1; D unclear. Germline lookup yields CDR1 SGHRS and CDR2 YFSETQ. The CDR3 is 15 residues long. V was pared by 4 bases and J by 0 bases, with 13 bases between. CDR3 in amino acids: CASSPRWSLNTEAFF. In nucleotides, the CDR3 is TGCGCCAGCAGCCCCCGGTGGAGTTTGAACACTGAAGCTTTCTTT.

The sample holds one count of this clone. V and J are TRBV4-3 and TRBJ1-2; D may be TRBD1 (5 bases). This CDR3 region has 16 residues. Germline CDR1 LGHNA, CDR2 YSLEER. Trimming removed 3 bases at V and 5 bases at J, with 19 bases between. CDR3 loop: CASSQSVRTGLYGYTF. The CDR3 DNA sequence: TGCGCCAGCAGCCAGAGTGTCCGAACAGGCTTGTATGGCTACACCTTC.

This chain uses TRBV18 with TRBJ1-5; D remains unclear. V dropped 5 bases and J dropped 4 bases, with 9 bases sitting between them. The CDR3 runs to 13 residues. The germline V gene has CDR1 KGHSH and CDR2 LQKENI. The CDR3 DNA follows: TGTGCCAGCTCAGTGGGTCAGAATCAGCCCCAGCATTTT. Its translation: CASSVGQNQPQHF.

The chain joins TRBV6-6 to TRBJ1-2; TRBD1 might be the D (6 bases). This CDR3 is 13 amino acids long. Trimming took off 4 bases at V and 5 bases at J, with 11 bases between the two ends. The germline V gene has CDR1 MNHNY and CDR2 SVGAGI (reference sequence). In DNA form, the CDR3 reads TGTGCCAGCAGTTTTACAGGGATGTATGGCTACACCTTC. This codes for CASSFTGMYGYTF.

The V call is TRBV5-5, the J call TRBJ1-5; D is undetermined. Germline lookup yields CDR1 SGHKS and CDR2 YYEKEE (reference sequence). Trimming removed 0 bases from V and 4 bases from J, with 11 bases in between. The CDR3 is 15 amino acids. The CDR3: CASSLDGFRNQPQHF. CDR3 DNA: TGTGCCAGCAGCTTGGATGGCTTCCGAAATCAGCCCCAGCATTTT.

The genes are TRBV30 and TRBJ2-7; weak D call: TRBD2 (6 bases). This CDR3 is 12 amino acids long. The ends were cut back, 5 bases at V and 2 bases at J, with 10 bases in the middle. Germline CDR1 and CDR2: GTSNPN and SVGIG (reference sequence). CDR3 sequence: CAWGGGPYEQYF. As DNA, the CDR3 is TGTGCCTGGGGAGGAGGGCCCTACGAGCAGTACTTC.

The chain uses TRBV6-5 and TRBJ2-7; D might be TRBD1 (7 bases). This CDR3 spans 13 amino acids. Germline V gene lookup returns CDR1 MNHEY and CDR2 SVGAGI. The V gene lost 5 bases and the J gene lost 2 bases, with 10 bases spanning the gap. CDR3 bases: TGTGCCAGCAGTGTCAGGGGGGCCTACGAGCAGTACTTC. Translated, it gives CASSVRGAYEQYF.

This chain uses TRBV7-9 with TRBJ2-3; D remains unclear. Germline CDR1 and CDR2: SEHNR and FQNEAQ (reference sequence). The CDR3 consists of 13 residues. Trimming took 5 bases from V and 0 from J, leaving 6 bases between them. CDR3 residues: CASSTSSTDTQYF. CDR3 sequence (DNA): TGTGCCAGCAGCACTTCTAGCACAGATACGCAGTATTTT.

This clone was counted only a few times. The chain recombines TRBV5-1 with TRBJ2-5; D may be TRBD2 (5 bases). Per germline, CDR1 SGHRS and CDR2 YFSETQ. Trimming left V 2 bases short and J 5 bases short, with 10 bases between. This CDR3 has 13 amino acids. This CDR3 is CASSFPGDETQYF. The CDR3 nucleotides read TGCGCCAGCAGCTTCCCCGGGGATGAGACCCAGTACTTC.

The CDR3 loop is CASSWGGSEETQYF. CDR3 DNA: TGCGCCAGCAGCTGGGGGGGGAGCGAAGAGACCCAGTACTTC. V and J are TRBV5-1 and TRBJ2-5; 7 bases map to TRBD2. Germline CDR1 SGHRS, CDR2 YFSETQ. The CDR3 length is 14 residues. V lost 3 bases and J lost 3; bases outside the gene matches: 5.

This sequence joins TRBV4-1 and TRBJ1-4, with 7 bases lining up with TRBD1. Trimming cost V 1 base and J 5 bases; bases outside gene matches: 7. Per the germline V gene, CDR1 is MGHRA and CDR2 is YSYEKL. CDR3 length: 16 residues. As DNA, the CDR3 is TGCGCCAGCAGCCAAGTCGTTCGGGACAGAAATGAAAAACTGTTTTTT. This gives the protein CASSQVVRDRNEKLFF.

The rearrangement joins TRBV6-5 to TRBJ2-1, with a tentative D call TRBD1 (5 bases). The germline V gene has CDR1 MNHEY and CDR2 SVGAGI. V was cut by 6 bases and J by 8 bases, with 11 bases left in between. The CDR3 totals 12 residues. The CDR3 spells CASSPQGDEQFF. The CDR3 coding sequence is TGTGCCAGCAGCCCCCAGGGCGATGAGCAGTTCTTC.